Listed below are T cell receptor beta chains from one sample, sequenced in a study of T cells in pancreatic ductal adenocarcinoma. Using immunoSEQ multiplex PCR, the repertoire was profiled, and TCRdb retains in-frame clones only, with some absent. This sample has roughly 100,000 clones; about 95% occur once, and the top ten carry about 3%. Sequenced sample: PBMCs. The receptors stem from a human donor with pancreatic ductal adenocarcinoma. The CDR3 runs from the conserved cysteine through the conserved F or W. Fields, in order: clone size, V gene, D gene, J gene, CDR3 DNA, CDR3 protein. A D gene is named only where the DNA matches it firmly. Clone size appears in some rows only: once, few, many, or a class for an expanded clone.

-	TRBV5-4	TRBD1	TRBJ1-1	TGTGCCAGCAGGGAAAGGGGGCCCAACACTGAAGCTTTCTTT	CASRERGPNTEAFF
-	TRBV7-8	TRBD1	TRBJ1-2	TGTGCCAGCAGCTTCCAAGGAGTCGGGACAGTCGTCCATGGCTACACCTTC	CASSFQGVGTVVHGYTF
-	TRBV7-6	TRBD1	TRBJ1-1	TGTGCCAGCGGATCGGGACAGGGTATTACTGAAGCTTTCTTT	CASGSGQGITEAFF
-	TRBV7-9	-	TRBJ1-2	TGTGCCAGCAGCCTTGGACAGAACGGCTACACCTTC	CASSLGQNGYTF
-	TRBV15	TRBD1	TRBJ2-7	TGTGCCACCAGCAGAGGGGGACAGGGGACCTACGAGCAGTACTTC	CATSRGGQGTYEQYF
-	TRBV4-3	TRBD2	TRBJ2-5	TGCGCCAGCAGCCAAGAAGGCGGGAGGGGAGAGACCCAGTACTTC	CASSQEGGRGETQYF
-	TRBV15	-	TRBJ2-1	TGTGCCACCAGCAGAGATCTCAGCGATGAGCAGTTCTTC	CATSRDLSDEQFF
-	TRBV16	-	TRBJ1-5	TGTGCCAGCAGCCAACGGGTCGACAATCAGCCCCAGCATTTT	CASSQRVDNQPQHF
-	TRBV7-2	-	TRBJ2-7	TGTGCCAGCAGCCCAGGCTTAACCTACGAGCAGTACTTC	CASSPGLTYEQYF
-	TRBV18	-	TRBJ1-2	TGTGCCAGCTCACCACGAGGGTTGGGAGATGGCTACACCTTC	CASSPRGLGDGYTF
-	TRBV9	-	TRBJ1-4	TGTGCCAGCAGCCCACTGGATGGGGGCGGCCATGAAAAACTGTTTTTT	CASSPLDGGGHEKLFF
-	TRBV18	-	TRBJ2-3	TGTGCCAGCTCACCACCTAACGGTGGAGATACGCAGTATTTT	CASSPPNGGDTQYF
-	TRBV18	TRBD2	TRBJ2-1	TGTGCCAGCTCACCCTCCGGGACTAGCGGGGACAATGAGCAGTTCTTC	CASSPSGTSGDNEQFF
-	TRBV11-3	-	TRBJ2-1	TGTGCCAGCAGCTTAGGTGGAGGGCCGTACAATGAGCAGTTCTTC	CASSLGGGPYNEQFF
-	TRBV7-3	-	TRBJ2-3	TGTGCCAGCAGCTTAGGGCAGGGAGATACGCAGTATTTT	CASSLGQGDTQYF
-	TRBV19	-	TRBJ1-2	TGTGCCAGTAGGGTACAGGGCAACTATGGCTACACCTTC	CASRVQGNYGYTF
-	TRBV6-5	-	TRBJ2-5	TGTGCCAGCAGTCCGCCACAGGGAAGGGAGCAGTACTTC	CASSPPQGREQYF
-	TRBV18	-	TRBJ2-7	TGTGCCAGCTCACCACCGGAGCGGTACGAGCAGTACTTC	CASSPPERYEQYF
-	TRBV10-2	-	TRBJ1-5	TGCGCCAGTAGACAGGGCAATCAGCCCCAGCATTTT	CASRQGNQPQHF
-	TRBV10-3	-	TRBJ1-3	TGTGCCATCAGTGACGAGTACGCTGGAAACACCATATATTTT	CAISDEYAGNTIYF
-	TRBV6-6	-	TRBJ2-3	TGTGCCAGCTTAGGGGGGGGCACAGATACGCAGTATTTT	CASLGGGTDTQYF
-	TRBV29-1	TRBD1	TRBJ2-3	TGCAGCCCACTCGACAGGGGCGACACCACAGATACGCAGTATTTT	CSPLDRGDTTDTQYF
-	TRBV6-4	-	TRBJ2-7	TGTGCCAGCAGCAAACAAGGGTTTGAGCGGAGCACCTACGAGCAGTACTTC	CASSKQGFERSTYEQYF
-	TRBV5-4	TRBD1	TRBJ2-3	TGTGCCAGCAGTCCCGGGACAGGGTATACAGATACGCAGTATTTT	CASSPGTGYTDTQYF
-	TRBV18	TRBD1	TRBJ2-4	TGTGCCAGCTCACGTATAGGGGGCGCGGTATTTGAAAACATTCAGTACTTC	CASSRIGGAVFENIQYF
-	TRBV29-1	TRBD1	TRBJ1-4	TGCAGCGTAAACAGGGGGGAAAAACTGTTTTTT	CSVNRGEKLFF
-	TRBV27	TRBD2	TRBJ2-7	TGTGCCAGCAGTTTACTAGCGGGAGCCGAGCAGTACTTC	CASSLLAGAEQYF
-	TRBV9	TRBD2	TRBJ2-5	TGTGCCAGCAGCCCGGGAGGCAAAGAGACCCAGTACTTC	CASSPGGKETQYF
-	TRBV7-9	TRBD1	TRBJ2-7	TGTGCCAGCAGCCCGGACAGGGGGCGTCTCGAGCAGTACTTC	CASSPDRGRLEQYF
few	TRBV6-5	TRBD2	TRBJ2-1	TGTGCCAGCGGGACTAGCGGCAGGGAGCAGTTCTTC	CASGTSGREQFF
-	TRBV7-9	-	TRBJ2-1	TGTGCCAGCGGACACCTACAGAGCTCCTACAATGAGCAGTTCTTC	CASGHLQSSYNEQFF
-	TRBV5-6	TRBD2	TRBJ2-1	TGTGCCAGCAGCACCGGGAGGGCCGACGACAATGAGCAGTTCTTC	CASSTGRADDNEQFF
-	TRBV28	-	TRBJ2-1	TGTGCCAGCAGTCAGCGGACCGCTCTCTACAATGAGCAGTTCTTC	CASSQRTALYNEQFF
-	TRBV5-4	-	TRBJ2-5	TGTGCCAGCAGCCCCCGACAAGACGAGACCCAGTACTTC	CASSPRQDETQYF
-	TRBV15	-	TRBJ1-5	TGTGCCACCAGCAGAGATAGGGCAGGGTTTCAGCCCCAGCATTTT	CATSRDRAGFQPQHF
few	TRBV28	-	TRBJ2-7	TGTGCCAGCATCCCGACAGGTAACTCCTACGAGCAGTACTTC	CASIPTGNSYEQYF
-	TRBV7-2	TRBD2	TRBJ2-7	TGTGCCAGCAGCCAGACTAGCGGTCGTACCTACGAGCAGTACTTC	CASSQTSGRTYEQYF